The rows below give T cell receptor beta chains drawn from one sample of a study of cytomegalovirus exposure and HLA in healthy donors. Libraries were prepared by immunoSEQ multiplex PCR; TCRdb keeps only in-frame clonotypes and omits some of them. The repertoire has roughly 180,000 clones, about 75% of them found once; the top ten carry less than 3%. Sequenced sample: PBMCs. These receptors were collected from a female donor in good health and CMV-seronegative. CDR3s include the opening cysteine and the closing phenylalanine or tryptophan. A D gene is named only where the DNA matches it firmly. The size field is filled for only some rows; it gives once, few, many or a size class.

clone_size: once
v_call: TRBV7-9
j_call: TRBJ1-6
d_call: NA
cdr3_nt: TGTGCCAGCAGCCCAGACATGGGAGGGACGGGGTCACCCCTCCACTTT
cdr3_aa: CASSPDMGGTGSPLHF

clone_size: NA
v_call: TRBV6-1
j_call: TRBJ2-1
d_call: TRBD2
cdr3_nt: TGTGCCAGCACCGAAGGTAGCGGGGGTGAGCAGTTCTTC
cdr3_aa: CASTEGSGGEQFF

clone_size: NA
v_call: TRBV18
j_call: TRBJ2-1
d_call: TRBD2
cdr3_nt: TGTGCCAGCTCACCACAGATTAAGCGGGGGGCCCACAATGAGCAGTTCTTC
cdr3_aa: CASSPQIKRGAHNEQFF

clone_size: NA
v_call: TRBV7-2
j_call: TRBJ2-1
d_call: NA
cdr3_nt: TGTGCCAGCAGCCGCGAGACAGTAGTGGGTGAGCAGTTCTTC
cdr3_aa: CASSRETVVGEQFF

clone_size: NA
v_call: TRBV7-9
j_call: TRBJ1-5
d_call: NA
cdr3_nt: TGTTCCAGCAGCTTAACCCGCGGGTCGTATCAGCCCCAGCATTTT
cdr3_aa: CSSSLTRGSYQPQHF

clone_size: NA
v_call: TRBV6-4
j_call: TRBJ1-2
d_call: NA
cdr3_nt: TGTGCCAGCAGTGACTCTTCTGGCGGGTTCGGCGGCTACACCTTC
cdr3_aa: CASSDSSGGFGGYTF

clone_size: few
v_call: TRBV6-5
j_call: TRBJ2-2
d_call: NA
cdr3_nt: TGTGCCAGCAGCCCGCAAGAGCCGCCCGGGGAGCTGTTTTTT
cdr3_aa: CASSPQEPPGELFF

clone_size: NA
v_call: TRBV7-9
j_call: TRBJ1-1
d_call: NA
cdr3_nt: TGTGCCAGCAGCTTAGGGAGGAACACTGAAGCTTTCTTT
cdr3_aa: CASSLGRNTEAFF

clone_size: few
v_call: TRBV19
j_call: TRBJ2-2
d_call: TRBD2
cdr3_nt: TGTGCCAGTAGTATATCCCCTCCGAGACTAGCGGGAACCGGGGAGCTGTTTTTT
cdr3_aa: CASSISPPRLAGTGELFF

clone_size: NA
v_call: TRBV4-1
j_call: TRBJ1-1
d_call: NA
cdr3_nt: TGCGCCAGCAGCCAAGGTGGCAGAATGAACACTGAAGCTTTCTTT
cdr3_aa: CASSQGGRMNTEAFF

clone_size: NA
v_call: TRBV27
j_call: TRBJ2-7
d_call: NA
cdr3_nt: TGTGCCAGCAGTTTAATGCGGATTAGCTCCTACGAGCAGTACTTC
cdr3_aa: CASSLMRISSYEQYF

clone_size: NA
v_call: TRBV7-8
j_call: TRBJ1-2
d_call: TRBD1
cdr3_nt: TGTGCCAGCAGCTTAGGGACAGGGAACTATGGCTACACCTTC
cdr3_aa: CASSLGTGNYGYTF

clone_size: NA
v_call: TRBV28
j_call: TRBJ1-4
d_call: TRBD1
cdr3_nt: TGTGCCAGCACCCCACCCTTCGGGGACAGGGGAACAAAAGAAAAACTGTTTTTT
cdr3_aa: CASTPPFGDRGTKEKLFF

clone_size: NA
v_call: TRBV2
j_call: TRBJ1-2
d_call: NA
cdr3_nt: TGTGCCAGCAGTGTACAGGGTCCACCACTTAACTATGGCTACACCTTC
cdr3_aa: CASSVQGPPLNYGYTF

clone_size: few
v_call: TRBV4-2
j_call: TRBJ1-3
d_call: TRBD1
cdr3_nt: TGTGCCAGCAGCCACCCCCTAGGGGGCGCGGACGGAAACACCATATATTTT
cdr3_aa: CASSHPLGGADGNTIYF

clone_size: few
v_call: TRBV28
j_call: TRBJ2-3
d_call: NA
cdr3_nt: TGTGCCGCAAAGAGGGGGGGCGGGTCAGATACGCAGTATTTT
cdr3_aa: CAAKRGGGSDTQYF

clone_size: NA
v_call: TRBV11-3
j_call: TRBJ1-5
d_call: NA
cdr3_nt: TGTGCCAGCAGCTCTGGGGGGGCTCGGTACAATCAGCCCCAGCATTTT
cdr3_aa: CASSSGGARYNQPQHF

clone_size: NA
v_call: TRBV30
j_call: TRBJ2-5
d_call: NA
cdr3_nt: TGTGCCTGGAGTGTAGCAGCGGCCGGGACCCAGTACTTC
cdr3_aa: CAWSVAAAGTQYF

clone_size: NA
v_call: TRBV2
j_call: TRBJ2-1
d_call: TRBD1
cdr3_nt: TGTGCCAGCAGTTGGGACAGGGAGGACAATGAGCAGTTCTTC
cdr3_aa: CASSWDREDNEQFF

clone_size: once
v_call: TRBV5-6
j_call: TRBJ1-2
d_call: TRBD1
cdr3_nt: TGTGCCAGCAGCGAAGGGACAGGGGGCCATGGCTACACCTTC
cdr3_aa: CASSEGTGGHGYTF

clone_size: NA
v_call: TRBV4-3
j_call: TRBJ1-6
d_call: NA
cdr3_nt: TGCGCCAGCAGCCCCTTCCGACAGGCCTCCTATAATTCACCCCTCCACTTT
cdr3_aa: CASSPFRQASYNSPLHF

clone_size: NA
v_call: TRBV27
j_call: TRBJ1-2
d_call: TRBD1
cdr3_nt: TGTGCCAGCAGCTTGACAGGACAGGGGATGGGCTATGGCTACACCTTC
cdr3_aa: CASSLTGQGMGYGYTF

clone_size: NA
v_call: TRBV6-5
j_call: TRBJ2-7
d_call: NA
cdr3_nt: TGTGCCAGCAGTTACTCAAGGCCAGGGGACTCCTACGAGCAGTACTTC
cdr3_aa: CASSYSRPGDSYEQYF

clone_size: NA
v_call: TRBV6-6
j_call: TRBJ2-7
d_call: TRBD2
cdr3_nt: TGTGCCAGCTGGGAGGGCCACGAGCAGTACTTC
cdr3_aa: CASWEGHEQYF

clone_size: NA
v_call: TRBV13
j_call: TRBJ1-3
d_call: NA
cdr3_nt: TGTGCCAGCAGCTTAGCGGGGTCTGGAAACACCATATATTTT
cdr3_aa: CASSLAGSGNTIYF

clone_size: NA
v_call: TRBV7-8
j_call: TRBJ2-2
d_call: NA
cdr3_nt: TGTGCCAGCTTCCCGGCAGGGGCCACCGGGGAGCTGTTTTTT
cdr3_aa: CASFPAGATGELFF

clone_size: medium-sized
v_call: TRBV4-2
j_call: TRBJ2-3
d_call: TRBD2
cdr3_nt: TGTGCCAGCAGCCAAGATCAGGCTAGCGGGGGTGAAACGCAGTATTTT
cdr3_aa: CASSQDQASGGETQYF

clone_size: NA
v_call: TRBV7-3
j_call: TRBJ2-1
d_call: NA
cdr3_nt: TGTGCCAGCAGCTTACTGCCGGGACAACCTCCATACAATGAGCAGTTCTTC
cdr3_aa: CASSLLPGQPPYNEQFF

clone_size: NA
v_call: TRBV11-1
j_call: TRBJ2-5
d_call: TRBD2
cdr3_nt: TGTGCCAGCAGACCGGGAGGGCTAGCGGGAAAAAGGCAAGAGACCCAGTACTTC
cdr3_aa: CASRPGGLAGKRQETQYF

clone_size: NA
v_call: TRBV6-5
j_call: TRBJ2-1
d_call: NA
cdr3_nt: TGTGCCAGCAGTTACCGCCCTACCTACAATGAGCAGTTCTTC
cdr3_aa: CASSYRPTYNEQFF

clone_size: few
v_call: TRBV6-1
j_call: TRBJ1-2
d_call: TRBD1
cdr3_nt: TGTGCCAGCAGTCCCCTGGGACAGAACTATGGCTACACCTTC
cdr3_aa: CASSPLGQNYGYTF

clone_size: few
v_call: TRBV4-1
j_call: TRBJ2-7
d_call: NA
cdr3_nt: TGCGCCAGCAGCCAAGGTGTTCAACAGAGCTACGAGCAGTACTTC
cdr3_aa: CASSQGVQQSYEQYF

clone_size: few
v_call: TRBV29-1
j_call: TRBJ1-1
d_call: NA
cdr3_nt: TGCAGCGGCGAACTACAGGTGCCGAACACTGAAGCTTTCTTT
cdr3_aa: CSGELQVPNTEAFF

clone_size: NA
v_call: TRBV7-2
j_call: TRBJ2-1
d_call: TRBD2
cdr3_nt: TGTGCCAGCAGCTACGGACTAGACCTTCTCAATGAGCAGTTCTTC
cdr3_aa: CASSYGLDLLNEQFF

clone_size: NA
v_call: TRBV2
j_call: TRBJ1-5
d_call: TRBD1
cdr3_nt: TGTGCCAGCAGCGGGGGACAGAATCAGCCCCAGCATTTT
cdr3_aa: CASSGGQNQPQHF

clone_size: NA
v_call: TRBV30
j_call: TRBJ1-2
d_call: NA
cdr3_nt: TGTGCCTGGACCCAAGGGACTTCGAGCTACACCTTC
cdr3_aa: CAWTQGTSSYTF

clone_size: NA
v_call: TRBV30
j_call: TRBJ2-2
d_call: TRBD2
cdr3_nt: TGTGCCTGGAGAGCGGGGGGGGCGACCGGGGAGCTGTTTTTT
cdr3_aa: CAWRAGGATGELFF

clone_size: NA
v_call: TRBV27
j_call: TRBJ1-6
d_call: TRBD1
cdr3_nt: TGTGCCAGCAGCCGCCGAACCGGGACAGGGGGGGGTTCACCCCTCCACTTT
cdr3_aa: CASSRRTGTGGGSPLHF

clone_size: NA
v_call: TRBV7-9
j_call: TRBJ2-7
d_call: NA
cdr3_nt: TGTGCCAGCAGCTTATCCGGGTACGAGCAGTACTTC
cdr3_aa: CASSLSGYEQYF

clone_size: NA
v_call: TRBV29-1
j_call: TRBJ1-2
d_call: NA
cdr3_nt: TGCAGCGTTGAAAAAACGGTTGCCGGTACTAACTATGGCTACACCTTC
cdr3_aa: CSVEKTVAGTNYGYTF